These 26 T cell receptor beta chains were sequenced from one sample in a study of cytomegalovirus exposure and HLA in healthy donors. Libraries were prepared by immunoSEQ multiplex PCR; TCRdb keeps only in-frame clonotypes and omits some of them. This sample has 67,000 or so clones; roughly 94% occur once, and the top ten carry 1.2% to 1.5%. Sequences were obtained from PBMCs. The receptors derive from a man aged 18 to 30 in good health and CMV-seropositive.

The CDR3, as DNA: TGTGCCAGCAGCCGAACCACAGTCACCTACGAGCAGTACTTC. Translated: CASSRTTVTYEQYF. The rearrangement joins TRBV14 to TRBJ2-7; D is unresolved. The CDR3 has 14 residues. Germline CDR1 reads SGHDN; CDR2 reads FVKESK. V was shortened by 4 bases and J by 2 bases, with 12 bases between the two germline ends.

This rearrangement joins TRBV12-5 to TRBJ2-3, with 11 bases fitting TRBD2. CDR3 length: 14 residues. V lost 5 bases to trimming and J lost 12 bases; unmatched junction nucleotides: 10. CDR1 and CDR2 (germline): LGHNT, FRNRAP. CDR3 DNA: TGTGCTAGTGGTACCGGGACTAGCGGCCTCCCACAGTATTTT. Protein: CASGTGTSGLPQYF.

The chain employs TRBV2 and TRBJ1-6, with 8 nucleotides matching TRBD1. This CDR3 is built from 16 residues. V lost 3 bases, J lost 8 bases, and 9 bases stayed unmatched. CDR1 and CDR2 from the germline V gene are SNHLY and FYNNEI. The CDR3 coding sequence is TGTGCCAGCAGTGAGGGCCAAGGACAGGGTGATTCACCCCTCCACTTT. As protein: CASSEGQGQGDSPLHF. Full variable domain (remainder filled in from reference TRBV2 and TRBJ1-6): EPEVTQTPSHQVTQMGQEVILRCVPISNHLYFYWYRQILGQKVEFLVSFYNNEISEKSEIFDDQFSVERPDGSNFTLKIRSTKLEDSAMYFCASSEGQGQGDSPLHFGNGTRLTVT.

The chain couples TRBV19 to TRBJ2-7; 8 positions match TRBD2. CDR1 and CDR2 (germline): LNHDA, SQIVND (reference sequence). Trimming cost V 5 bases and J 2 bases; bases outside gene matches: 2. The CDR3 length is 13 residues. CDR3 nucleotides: TGTGCCAGTAGTCGGGGGGGGCCCTACGAGCAGTACTTC. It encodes CASSRGGPYEQYF.

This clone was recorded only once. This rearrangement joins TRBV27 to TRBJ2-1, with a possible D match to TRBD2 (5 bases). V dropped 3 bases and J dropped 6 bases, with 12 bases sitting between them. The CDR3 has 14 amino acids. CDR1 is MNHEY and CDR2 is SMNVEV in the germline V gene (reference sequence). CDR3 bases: TGTGCCAGCAGTTTTAGGCGTGGGAGCAATGAGCAGTTCTTC. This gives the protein CASSFRRGSNEQFF.

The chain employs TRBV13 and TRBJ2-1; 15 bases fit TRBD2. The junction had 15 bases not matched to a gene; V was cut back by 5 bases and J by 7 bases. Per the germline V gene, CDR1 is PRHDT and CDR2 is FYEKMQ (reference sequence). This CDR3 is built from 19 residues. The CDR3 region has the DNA TGTGCCAGCAGCCCCATAATTGGACTAGCGGGGGGGCCTTGGAATGAGCAGTTCTTC. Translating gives CASSPIIGLAGGPWNEQFF.

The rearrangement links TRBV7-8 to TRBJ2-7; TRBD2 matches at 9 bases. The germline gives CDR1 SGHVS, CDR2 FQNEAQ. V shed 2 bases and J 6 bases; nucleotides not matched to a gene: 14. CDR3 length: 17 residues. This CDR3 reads CASSLWASLAGRREQYF. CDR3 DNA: TGTGCCAGCAGCTTATGGGCTAGCCTAGCGGGAAGACGCGAGCAGTACTTC.

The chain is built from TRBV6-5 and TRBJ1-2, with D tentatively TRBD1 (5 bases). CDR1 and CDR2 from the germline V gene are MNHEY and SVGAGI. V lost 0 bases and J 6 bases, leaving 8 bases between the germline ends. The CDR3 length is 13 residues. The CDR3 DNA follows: TGTGCCAGCAGTTACTCGAGACAGCATGGCTACACCTTC. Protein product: CASSYSRQHGYTF.

The DNA of the CDR3 is TGTGCCAGCAGGGCAGACAGCGGGAGCACAGATACGCAGTATTTT. It is translated as CASRADSGSTDTQYF. J is TRBJ2-3 and V is TRBV21-1; no DNA check was done on the table's D call, TRBD2. TRBV21-1 is a recognized pseudogene. This CDR3 region has 15 residues.

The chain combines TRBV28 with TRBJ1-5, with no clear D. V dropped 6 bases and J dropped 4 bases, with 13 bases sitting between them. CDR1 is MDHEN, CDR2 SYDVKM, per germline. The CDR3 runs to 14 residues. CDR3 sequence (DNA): TGTGCCAGCAGCCCCAGCACGGGAAATCAGCCCCAGCATTTT. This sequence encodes CASSPSTGNQPQHF. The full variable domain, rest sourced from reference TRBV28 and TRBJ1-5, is DVKVTQSSRYLVKRTGEKVFLECVQDMDHENMFWYRQDPGLGLRLIYFSYDVKMKEKGDIPEGYSVSREKKERFSLILESASTNQTSMYLCASSPSTGNQPQHFGDGTRLSIL.

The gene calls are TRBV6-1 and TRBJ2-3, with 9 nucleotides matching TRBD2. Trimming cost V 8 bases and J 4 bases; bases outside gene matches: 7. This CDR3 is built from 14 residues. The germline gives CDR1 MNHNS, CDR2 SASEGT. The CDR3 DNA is TGTGCCAGCGGTCCGGGACTAGCAGCAGATACGCAGTATTTT. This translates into CASGPGLAADTQYF.

This chain's CDR3 is CASSFGEDIQYF. For the CDR3, the DNA is TGTGCCAGCAGCTTTGGTGAGGACATTCAGTACTTC. This rearrangement joins TRBV5-6 to TRBJ2-4, with D uncertain. V was trimmed by 2 bases and J by 8 bases, leaving 8 bases between them. Germline V lookup: CDR1 SGHDT, CDR2 YYEEEE. CDR3 length: 12 residues.

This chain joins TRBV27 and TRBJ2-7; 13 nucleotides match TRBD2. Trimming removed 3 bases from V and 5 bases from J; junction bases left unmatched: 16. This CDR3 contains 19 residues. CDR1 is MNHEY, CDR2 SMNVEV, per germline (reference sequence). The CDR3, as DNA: TGTGCCAGCAGTTTTGATGGGACGCGGACTAGCGGGAGCATAGACGAGCAGTACTTC. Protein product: CASSFDGTRTSGSIDEQYF.

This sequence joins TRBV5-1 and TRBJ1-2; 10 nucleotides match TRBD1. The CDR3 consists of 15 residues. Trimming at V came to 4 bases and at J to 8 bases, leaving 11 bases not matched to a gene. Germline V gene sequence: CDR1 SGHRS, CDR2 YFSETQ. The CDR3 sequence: CASSERDRGIDGYTF. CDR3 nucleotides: TGCGCCAGCAGCGAACGGGACAGGGGTATTGACGGCTACACCTTC. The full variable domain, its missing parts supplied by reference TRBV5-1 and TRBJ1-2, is KAGVTQTPRYLIKTRGQQVTLSCSPISGHRSVSWYQQTPGQGLQFLFEYFSETQRNKGNFPGRFSGRQFSNSRSEMNVSTLELGDSALYLCASSERDRGIDGYTFGSGTRLTVV.

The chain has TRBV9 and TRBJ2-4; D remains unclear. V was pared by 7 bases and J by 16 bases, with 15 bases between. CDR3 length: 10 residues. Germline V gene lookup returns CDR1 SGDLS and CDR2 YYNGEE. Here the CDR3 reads CASSPRCVYF. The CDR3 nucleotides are TGTGCCAGCTCTCCTCGTTGTGTCTACTTC.

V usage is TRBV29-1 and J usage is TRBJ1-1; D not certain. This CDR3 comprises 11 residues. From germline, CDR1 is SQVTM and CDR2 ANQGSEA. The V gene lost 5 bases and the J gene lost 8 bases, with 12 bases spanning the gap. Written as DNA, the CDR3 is TGCAGCGTTAGTGCGGGGAACGAAGCTTTCTTT. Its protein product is CSVSAGNEAFF.

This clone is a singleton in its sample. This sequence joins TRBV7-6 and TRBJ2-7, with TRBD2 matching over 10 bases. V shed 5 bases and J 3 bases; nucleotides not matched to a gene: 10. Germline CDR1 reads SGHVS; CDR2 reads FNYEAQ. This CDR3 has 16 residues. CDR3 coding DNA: TGTGCCAGCAGCCAAGGTGCTAGCGGGAGTTTCTACGAGCAGTACTTC. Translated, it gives CASSQGASGSFYEQYF.

The CDR3 DNA reads TGTGCCAGCAGCCAGACAGGTTCGGGGGGCTACACCTTC. It is translated as CASSQTGSGGYTF. The chain employs TRBV28 and TRBJ1-2, with D maybe TRBD1 (6 bases). Trimming left V 6 bases short and J 8 bases short, with 16 bases between. Germline V gene sequence: CDR1 MDHEN, CDR2 SYDVKM. The CDR3 extends over 13 amino acids.

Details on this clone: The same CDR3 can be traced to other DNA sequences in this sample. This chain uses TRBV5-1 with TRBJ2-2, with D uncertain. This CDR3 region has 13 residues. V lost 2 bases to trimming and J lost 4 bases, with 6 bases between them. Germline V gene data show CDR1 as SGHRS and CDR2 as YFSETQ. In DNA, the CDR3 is TGCGCCAGCAGCTTCGGCGGCACCGGGGAGCTGTTTTTT. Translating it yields CASSFGGTGELFF.

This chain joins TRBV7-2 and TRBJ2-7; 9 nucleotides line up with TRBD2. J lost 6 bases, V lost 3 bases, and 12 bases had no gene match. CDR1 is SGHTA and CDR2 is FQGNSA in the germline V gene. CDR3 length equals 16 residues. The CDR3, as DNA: TGTGCCAGCAGCTTTCTAGCGGGACTAGCTCCCATCGAGCAGTACTTC. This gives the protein CASSFLAGLAPIEQYF.

The DNA of the CDR3 is TGTGCCAGCAGTTACCTCGGACAAGGGCAGCCCCAGCATTTT. Amino acid sequence: CASSYLGQGQPQHF. V gene TRBV6-5 combines with J gene TRBJ1-5; perhaps TRBD1 as D (5 bases). The CDR3 consists of 14 residues. Germline CDR1 and CDR2: MNHEY and SVGAGI. With 2 bases removed from V and 7 bases from J, the gap between germline ends came to 12 bases.

The CDR3 DNA reads TGTGCCAGCACCCCGAGACAGGGAAAAAACATTCAGTACTTC. Encoded protein: CASTPRQGKNIQYF. The rearrangement joins TRBV7-9 to TRBJ2-4; 7 bases match TRBD1. V was pared by 7 bases and J by 4 bases, with 7 bases of the junction left unmatched. The germline CDR1 and CDR2 sequences are SEHNR and FQNEAQ (reference sequence). The CDR3 spans 14 residues. The full variable domain, in which reference TRBV7-9 and TRBJ2-4 provide the parts outside the CDR3, is DTGVSQNPRHKITKRGQNVTFRCDPISEHNRLYWYRQTLGQGPEFLTYFQNEAQLEKSRLLSDRFSAERPKGSFSTLEIQRTEQGDSAMYLCASTPRQGKNIQYFGAGTRLSVL.

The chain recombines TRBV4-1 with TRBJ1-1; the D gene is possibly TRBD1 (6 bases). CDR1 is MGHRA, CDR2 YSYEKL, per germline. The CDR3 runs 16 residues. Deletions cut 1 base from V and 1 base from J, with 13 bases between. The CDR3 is CASSQGTGGANTEAFF. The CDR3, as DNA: TGCGCCAGCAGCCAAGGGACGGGGGGCGCGAACACTGAAGCTTTCTTT.

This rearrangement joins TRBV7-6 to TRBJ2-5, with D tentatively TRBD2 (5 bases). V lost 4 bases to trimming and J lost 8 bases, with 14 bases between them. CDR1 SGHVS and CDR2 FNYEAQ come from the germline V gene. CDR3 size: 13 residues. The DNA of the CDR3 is TGTGCCAGCAGCTCGGGCCTGGCGGGTACCCAGTACTTC. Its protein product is CASSSGLAGTQYF. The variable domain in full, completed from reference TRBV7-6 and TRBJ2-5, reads GAGVSQSPRYKVTKRGQDVALRCDPISGHVSLYWYRQALGQGPEFLTYFNYEAQQDKSGLPNDRFSAERPEGSISTLTIQRTEQRDSAMYRCASSSGLAGTQYFGPGTRLLVL.

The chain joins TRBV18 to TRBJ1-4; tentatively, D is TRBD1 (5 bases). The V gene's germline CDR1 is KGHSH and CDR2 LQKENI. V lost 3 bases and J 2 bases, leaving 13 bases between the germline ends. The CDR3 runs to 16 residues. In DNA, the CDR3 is TGTGCCAGCTCACCGGACACTCCACCGACTAATGAAAAACTGTTTTTT. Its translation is CASSPDTPPTNEKLFF.

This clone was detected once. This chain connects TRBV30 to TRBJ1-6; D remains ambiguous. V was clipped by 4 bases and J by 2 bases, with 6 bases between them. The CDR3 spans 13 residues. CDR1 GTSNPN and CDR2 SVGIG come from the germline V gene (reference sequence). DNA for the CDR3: TGTGCCTGGACCGGGACCTATAATTCACCCCTCCACTTT. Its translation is CAWTGTYNSPLHF.